Sequencing of this T cell receptor (beta chain) was carried out in a study of cytomegalovirus exposure and HLA in healthy donors. A multiplex PCR was run with 60 Vbeta primers and 13 Jbeta primers. TCRdb's copy holds only in-frame clones and misses some; the assay was immunoSEQ multiplex PCR. This sample carries 200,000 or so clones, roughly 87% of them seen once, and the ten largest clones take over 0.2%. CDR3 size: 16 residues. Trimming removed 5 bases from V and 5 bases from J, with 25 bases in between. Germline V CDR1 and CDR2: GTSNPN, SVGIG (reference sequence). Comment on this clone: Its antigen remains unidentified.

Points from the study as a whole: Beyond CMV serostatus, there was no information to go on about immune exposure. A later analysis associated 15,000 to 20,000 TCR beta sequences with HLA alleles at a 0.05 false discovery rate.

The sample consisted of PBMCs. The chain carries TRBV30 and TRBJ2-7; perhaps TRBD1 as D (6 bases). This receptor was obtained from a girl in the first two years of life in good health and CMV-seronegative. The CDR3 reads CAWSLGTGTPYHEQYF. In DNA form, the CDR3 reads TGTGCCTGGTCCTTAGGGACCGGGACACCTTATCACGAGCAGTACTTC. Supplemented by reference TRBV30 and TRBJ2-7, the full variable domain reads SQTIHQWPATLVQPVGSPLSLECTVEGTSNPNLYWYRQAAGRGLQLLFYSVGIGQISSEVPQNLSASRPQDRQFILSSKKLLLSDSGFYLCAWSLGTGTPYHEQYFGPGTRLTVT.